The rows below give T cell receptor beta chains drawn from one sample of a study of preoperative IRX-2 immunotherapy in early breast cancer. Sequenced by immunoSEQ multiplex PCR; TCRdb stores in-frame clones only, minus some. The sample includes under 30,000 clones, over 85% of them seen just once. The sample here was tumor tissue, taken after IRX-2 immunotherapy. Source of these receptors: a human donor with breast cancer. Each CDR3 is given with its conserved first and last residue. A D gene is named only where the DNA matches it firmly. Clone size is stated in some rows and not others, as once, few, many or a class when expanded.

d_gene: NA; v_gene: TRBV4-1; abundance: NA; j_gene: TRBJ1-1; CDR3aa: CASTPMGRTMNTEAFF; CDR3nt: TGCGCCAGCACCCCTATGGGGAGGACGATGAACACTGAAGCTTTCTTT
d_gene: NA; v_gene: TRBV10-1; abundance: NA; j_gene: TRBJ2-3; CDR3aa: CASSAGSGPNTQYF; CDR3nt: TGCGCCAGCAGCGCCGGCTCCGGACCCAATACGCAGTATTTT
d_gene: TRBD2; v_gene: TRBV2; abundance: NA; j_gene: TRBJ2-3; CDR3aa: CASRETSGGARDTQYF; CDR3nt: TGTGCCAGCAGAGAGACTAGCGGGGGGGCAAGAGATACGCAGTATTTT
d_gene: TRBD1; v_gene: TRBV7-7; abundance: NA; j_gene: TRBJ2-2; CDR3aa: CASRGTGPSNTGELFF; CDR3nt: TGTGCTAGCAGAGGGACAGGTCCTTCGAACACCGGGGAGCTGTTTTTT
d_gene: NA; v_gene: TRBV10-3; abundance: NA; j_gene: TRBJ2-7; CDR3aa: CAISVQGYEQYF; CDR3nt: TGTGCCATCAGTGTACAGGGCTACGAGCAGTACTTC
d_gene: TRBD2; v_gene: TRBV15; abundance: NA; j_gene: TRBJ2-2; CDR3aa: CATRSGTNTGELFF; CDR3nt: TGTGCCACCCGAAGCGGGACTAACACCGGGGAGCTGTTTTTT
d_gene: NA; v_gene: TRBV5-1; abundance: NA; j_gene: TRBJ2-1; CDR3aa: CASSSSDNEQFF; CDR3nt: TGCGCCAGCAGCTCGAGCGACAATGAGCAGTTCTTC
d_gene: NA; v_gene: TRBV11-3; abundance: NA; j_gene: TRBJ2-1; CDR3aa: CASSPLGGHNEQFF; CDR3nt: TGTGCCAGCAGCCCCTTGGGGGGCCACAATGAGCAGTTCTTC
d_gene: NA; v_gene: TRBV27; abundance: NA; j_gene: TRBJ2-7; CDR3aa: CASSPMSGGYEQYF; CDR3nt: TGTGCCAGCAGTCCAATGTCAGGGGGGTACGAGCAGTACTTC
d_gene: NA; v_gene: TRBV5-6; abundance: NA; j_gene: TRBJ1-6; CDR3aa: CASSNYDRSYNSPLHF; CDR3nt: TGTGCCAGCAGCAACTACGACAGGTCCTATAATTCACCCCTCCACTTT
d_gene: TRBD2; v_gene: TRBV19; abundance: NA; j_gene: TRBJ2-5; CDR3aa: CASREAGGSETQYF; CDR3nt: TGTGCCAGTAGGGAAGCGGGGGGCTCTGAGACCCAGTACTTC
d_gene: TRBD1; v_gene: TRBV7-2; abundance: NA; j_gene: TRBJ2-1; CDR3aa: CASSLSGTGTYNEQFF; CDR3nt: TGTGCCAGCAGCCTCTCCGGGACAGGGACCTACAATGAGCAGTTCTTC
d_gene: NA; v_gene: TRBV11-3; abundance: NA; j_gene: TRBJ2-2; CDR3aa: CASSLTWASNTGELFF; CDR3nt: TGTGCCAGCAGCTTAACCTGGGCATCGAACACCGGGGAGCTGTTTTTT
d_gene: NA; v_gene: TRBV2; abundance: NA; j_gene: TRBJ1-1; CDR3aa: CASIVASTEAFF; CDR3nt: TGTGCCAGCATCGTGGCGAGCACTGAAGCTTTCTTT
d_gene: NA; v_gene: TRBV6-1; abundance: NA; j_gene: TRBJ2-7; CDR3aa: CASSERLGESYEQYF; CDR3nt: TGTGCCAGCAGTGAAAGGCTGGGAGAATCCTACGAGCAGTACTTC
d_gene: NA; v_gene: TRBV7-6; abundance: NA; j_gene: TRBJ2-1; CDR3aa: CASSSVDSGNEQFF; CDR3nt: TGTGCCAGCAGCTCCGTGGACAGCGGCAATGAGCAGTTCTTC
d_gene: NA; v_gene: TRBV25-1; abundance: NA; j_gene: TRBJ1-6; CDR3aa: CASSEIQVGNSPLHF; CDR3nt: TGTGCCAGCAGTGAAATTCAGGTTGGGAATTCACCCCTCCACTTT
d_gene: NA; v_gene: TRBV4-2; abundance: NA; j_gene: TRBJ1-4; CDR3aa: CASSQDTAWKLFF; CDR3nt: TGTGCCAGCAGCCAAGACACAGCATGGAAACTGTTTTTT
d_gene: NA; v_gene: TRBV18; abundance: once; j_gene: TRBJ1-1; CDR3aa: CASSPLPQTEAFF; CDR3nt: TGTGCCAGCTCACCGCTCCCGCAAACTGAAGCTTTCTTT
d_gene: TRBD2; v_gene: TRBV27; abundance: NA; j_gene: TRBJ2-1; CDR3aa: CASSSGSGGFYNEQFF; CDR3nt: TGTGCCAGCAGTTCGGGGAGCGGGGGATTTTACAATGAGCAGTTCTTC
d_gene: TRBD1; v_gene: TRBV7-8; abundance: NA; j_gene: TRBJ1-4; CDR3aa: CASSPQSAWTGVNEKLFF; CDR3nt: TGTGCCAGCAGCCCTCAGAGCGCCTGGACAGGGGTAAATGAAAAACTGTTTTTT
d_gene: TRBD2; v_gene: TRBV28; abundance: NA; j_gene: TRBJ2-5; CDR3aa: CATVPSTLAGKQETQYF; CDR3nt: TGTGCCACCGTACCATCAACGTTAGCGGGGAAACAAGAGACCCAGTACTTC
d_gene: NA; v_gene: TRBV23-1; abundance: NA; j_gene: TRBJ1-4; CDR3aa: CASTQGTKMGKLFF; CDR3nt: TGCGCCAGCACCCAGGGGACAAAAATGGGAAAACTGTTTTTT
d_gene: TRBD1; v_gene: TRBV11-2; abundance: medium-sized; j_gene: TRBJ1-1; CDR3aa: CASSNPATGAAWRGEAFF; CDR3nt: TGTGCCAGCAGCAATCCGGCTACAGGGGCCGCATGGAGGGGTGAAGCTTTCTTT